Sequencing of this T cell receptor (beta chain) was carried out in a study of tumor-infiltrating lymphocytes in glioblastoma multiforme. The CDR3 spans 10 residues. The germline V gene has CDR1 SQVTM and CDR2 ANQGSEA. Three nested ARM-PCR rounds with V-beta and C-beta primers built TCRB libraries. Unique molecular identifiers were not described for the libraries. Via MiXCR, TCRdb re-called the multiplex PCR reads, giving one row per CDR3 protein. The profile covers over 10,000 distinct CDR3 sequences, with roughly 70% appearing a single time and approximately 29% taken by the ten largest. A word on this clonotype: The junction departs from the called germline gene at one end, perhaps through a read error.

Input material: brain tumor tissue. The source is a male donor with glioblastoma. V usage is TRBV29-1 and J usage is TRBJ1-2; D is uncertain. This CDR3 is CCVDPYGYTF. Here the CDR3 DNA reads TGCTGCGTCGATCCCTATGGTTACACCTTC.